These 10 T cell receptor beta chains were sequenced from one sample in a study of cytomegalovirus exposure and HLA in healthy donors. With 60 Vbeta and 13 Jbeta primers, the PCR was carried out. The method was immunoSEQ multiplex PCR; TCRdb's version includes in-frame clones alone and lacks a portion of them. The sample lists 65,000 to 70,000 clones; around 68% were seen once. Sequenced sample: PBMCs. All receptors derive from a woman under 40 in good health and CMV-seronegative.

This clone showed up many times. V usage is TRBV9 and J usage is TRBJ1-5, with 9 bases matching TRBD1. The germline V gene encodes CDR1 SGDLS and CDR2 YYNGEE. This CDR3 region has 17 residues. Trimming removed 4 bases from V and 4 bases from J; junction bases left unmatched: 12. The CDR3 loop reads CASSRYPGTGPNQPQHF. The CDR3 DNA sequence: TGTGCCAGCAGCCGATACCCCGGGACAGGGCCTAATCAGCCCCAGCATTTT.

This clone was observed a handful of times. The chain carries TRBV6-6 and TRBJ2-3; TRBD2 might be the D (7 bases). From germline, CDR1 is MNHNY and CDR2 SVGAGI (reference sequence). The CDR3 extends over 14 amino acids. Trimming left V 2 bases short and J 5 bases short, with 11 bases between. CDR3 loop: CASSYGGAQDTQYF. The CDR3 nucleotides are TGTGCCAGCAGTTACGGGGGGGCCCAAGATACGCAGTATTTT.

V is TRBV7-3 and J is TRBJ2-1; TRBD1 agrees at 9 bases. The CDR3 is 19 residues long. Germline values: CDR1 SGHTA, CDR2 FQGTGA. The ends lost 2 bases at V and 9 bases at J; junction bases unmatched: 20. CDR3 protein: CASSLLSFTPGQGSAEQFF. The CDR3 DNA is TGTGCCAGCAGCTTATTATCTTTCACTCCGGGACAGGGATCGGCTGAGCAGTTCTTC.

This chain uses TRBV4-1 with TRBJ1-6; D is unresolved. The V end lost 0 bases, the J end lost 8 bases, and 5 bases lay between the germline ends. The CDR3 is 13 residues long. CDR1 and CDR2 from the germline V gene are MGHRA and YSYEKL. In DNA, the CDR3 is TGCGCCAGCAGCCAAGAAGAGGATTCACCCCTCCACTTT. It is translated as CASSQEEDSPLHF.

A few counts support this clone. The rearrangement uses TRBV5-1 and TRBJ2-7; D remains ambiguous. V lost 0 bases and J 1 base, leaving 8 bases between the germline ends. From germline, CDR1 is SGHRS and CDR2 YFSETQ. This CDR3 has 14 amino acids. The CDR3: CASSLVGQSYEQYF. CDR3 nucleotides: TGCGCCAGCAGCTTGGTGGGCCAGTCCTACGAGCAGTACTTC.

The chain has TRBV28 and TRBJ2-7; 11 bases line up with TRBD2. CDR3 length: 15 amino acids. Per germline, CDR1 MDHEN and CDR2 SYDVKM. Germline trimming cut 7 bases from V and 2 bases from J; bases unmatched to any gene: 7. The CDR3, as DNA: TGTGCCAGCACCTCCCCGGGACTAGCGGCCTACGAGCAGTACTTC. Its protein is CASTSPGLAAYEQYF.

This chain connects TRBV5-1 to TRBJ2-3; D gene uncertain. The germline gives CDR1 SGHRS, CDR2 YFSETQ. Trimming cost V 1 base and J 6 bases, with 9 bases left between them. There are 13 residues in the CDR3. Here the CDR3 reads CASSLSGRDTQYF. The CDR3 DNA reads TGCGCCAGCAGCTTGTCTGGGCGTGATACGCAGTATTTT.

The DNA of the CDR3 is TGTGCCAGCAGGGGGACAGGGGGTGAAAAACTGTTTTTT. This translates into CASRGTGGEKLFF. The rearrangement joins TRBV5-5 to TRBJ1-4; 11 nucleotides align to TRBD1. The junction had 1 base not matched to a gene; V was cut back by 5 bases and J by 7 bases. Germline CDR1 and CDR2: SGHKS and YYEKEE (reference sequence). The CDR3 is 13 amino acids.

This chain connects TRBV5-1 to TRBJ2-5, with TRBD1 identical over 12 bases. The CDR3 has 14 residues. CDR1 and CDR2 (germline): SGHRS, YFSETQ. The V segment lost 3 bases and the J segment 5 bases; nucleotides outside the gene matches: 2. CDR3 protein: CASSWGQGAETQYF. The CDR3 nucleotides are TGCGCCAGCAGCTGGGGACAGGGGGCCGAGACCCAGTACTTC. The complete variable domain, with remaining parts taken from reference TRBV5-1 and TRBJ2-5, reads KAGVTQTPRYLIKTRGQQVTLSCSPISGHRSVSWYQQTPGQGLQFLFEYFSETQRNKGNFPGRFSGRQFSNSRSEMNVSTLELGDSALYLCASSWGQGAETQYFGPGTRLLVL.

The genes are TRBV5-1 and TRBJ1-1, with D tentatively TRBD1 (5 bases). Trimming removed 8 bases from V and 5 bases from J, with 19 bases in between. The CDR3 extends over 14 amino acids. Germline V gene data show CDR1 as SGHRS and CDR2 as YFSETQ. The CDR3 here is CASSERGLLTEAFF. For the CDR3, the DNA is TGCGCCAGTAGCGAAAGGGGATTATTGACTGAAGCTTTCTTT.